This T cell receptor beta chain was captured by sequencing in a study of cytomegalovirus exposure and HLA in healthy donors. PCR was performed using 60 Vbeta and 13 Jbeta primers. Sequenced by immunoSEQ multiplex PCR; TCRdb stores in-frame clones only, minus some. The sample gives more than 45,000 clones, roughly 80% of which show up once; approximately 1.4% is in the top ten. CDR1 SQVTM and CDR2 ANQGSEA come from the germline V gene. The V and J ends lost 4 bases and 6 bases respectively, with 21 bases between them. The CDR3 has 15 amino acids. Note on this clone: Its antigen is undetermined.

Findings and caveats of the study: It was confirmed in vitro that three of the CMV-associated chains were specific for CMV antigens. A later analysis associated approximately 17,000 TCR beta sequences with HLA alleles at a 0.05 false discovery rate.

The sequenced sample consisted of PBMCs. The rearrangement joins TRBV29-1 to TRBJ1-1; D perhaps matches TRBD1 (6 bases). The sequence was collected from a man aged 25-45 years in good health and CMV-seronegative. The CDR3 loop reads CSVVGRGGGPPEAFF. The CDR3, as DNA: TGCAGCGTTGTGGGTCGCGGGGGCGGTCCGCCTGAAGCTTTCTTT.